One sample yielded the 12 T cell receptor beta chains listed below, sequenced in a study of T-cell memory formation after mild COVID-19. TCRdb re-called the 5' RACE reads with MiXCR, one entry per CDR3 protein. The table lists about 470,000 distinct CDR3 sequences, nearly 25% of them singletons. Sequenced material: PBMCs or a T cell subset sorted from them (not recorded which). Source of these receptors: an adult woman who had mild COVID-19 (a few samples of this study predate the infection). Cell type and time point are not known.

V gene TRBV5-1 combines with J gene TRBJ2-6, with D possibly matching TRBD2 (6 bases). The CDR3 runs to 16 residues. V lost 6 bases, J lost 4 bases, and 17 bases lay in between. Germline V gives CDR1 SGHRS, CDR2 YFSETQ. CDR3 sequence (DNA): TGCGCCAGCACCCCCGGGGCGGGGCTCGGGGCCAACGTCCTGACTTTC. This gives the protein CASTPGAGLGANVLTF.

The chain carries TRBV7-9 and TRBJ1-1; a weak D match, TRBD1 (6 bases). CDR3 size: 13 residues. Between the trimmed V and J ends, which lost 5 bases and 6 bases, there was a span of 13 bases. Germline lookup yields CDR1 SEHNR and CDR2 FQNEAQ (reference sequence). CDR3 DNA sequence: TGTGCCAGCAGCGTGGACAGTCCCGCTGAAGCTTTCTTT. Its protein is CASSVDSPAEAFF.

V gene TRBV12-3 or TRBV12-4 combines with J gene TRBJ1-5, with D perhaps matching TRBD1 (6 bases). Between the trimmed V and J ends, which lost 6 bases and 4 bases, there was a span of 19 bases. The CDR3 sequence is 16 residues long. CDR3 protein: CASSPRGRGKNQPQHF. CDR3 DNA sequence: TGTGCCAGCAGCCCGAGAGGCAGGGGTAAGAATCAGCCCCAGCATTTT.

The V and J genes are TRBV7-1 and TRBJ2-7; 7 bases fit TRBD2. TRBV7-1 is treated as an ORF (open reading frame) with a function not yet certain. With V trimmed by 3 bases and J by 3 bases, 8 bases remained unmatched. This CDR3 is built from 15 residues. The CDR3 nucleotides are TGTGCCAGCAGCTCCCGGGGAGGGATCTACTACGAGCAGTACTTC. Translated, it gives CASSSRGGIYYEQYF.

This clonotype has more than one count but fewer than ten. V gene TRBV4-3 combines with J gene TRBJ2-3; either TRBD1 or TRBD2 may supply D (6 bases each). V lost 3 bases, J lost 2 bases, and 15 bases lay in between. Germline CDR1 and CDR2: LGHNA and YSLEER. CDR3 length equals 16 residues. The DNA for the CDR3 is TGCGCCAGCAGCCAGGAGATAGGGGGGAACACAGATACGCAGTATTTT. Residues: CASSQEIGGNTDTQYF.

This clonotype has only a few counts. The chain combines TRBV24-1 with TRBJ1-2; 8 bases match TRBD1. The J segment lost 4 bases and the V segment lost 3 bases, leaving 6 bases of the junction unmatched. The CDR3 runs 15 residues. Germline loops: CDR1 KGHDR, CDR2 SFDVKD. CDR3 coding DNA: TGTGCCACCAGTGATGCGGACAGGGTCGGCTATGGCTACACCTTC. Translation: CATSDADRVGYGYTF.

The rearrangement joins TRBV29-1 to TRBJ2-2; D gene uncertain. CDR1 is SQVTM, CDR2 ANQGSEA, per germline. The CDR3 length is 14 residues. With 4 bases removed from V and 1 base from J, the gap between germline ends came to 10 bases. CDR3 in DNA: TGCAGCGTTGCGGTTCCGATGAACACCGGGGAGCTGTTTTTT. This encodes CSVAVPMNTGELFF.

This chain connects TRBV6-2 or TRBV6-3 to TRBJ2-1; either TRBD1 or TRBD2 may supply D (5 bases each). V lost 8 bases to trimming and J lost 7 bases, with 12 bases between them. The length of the CDR3 is 12 residues. Germline lookup yields CDR1 MNHEY and CDR2 SVGEGT. Here the CDR3 reads CASGGGANEQFF. CDR3 nucleotides: TGTGCCAGCGGTGGGGGAGCGAATGAGCAGTTCTTC.

The chain couples TRBV6-6 to TRBJ2-3, with 7 bases fitting TRBD2. Germline trimming cut 5 bases from V and 8 bases from J; bases unmatched to any gene: 10. This CDR3 comprises 14 residues. Germline-derived CDR1 and CDR2 are MNHNY and SVGAGI (reference sequence). As DNA, the CDR3 is TGTGCCAGCAGTAACCAGCGGGAAGGTGTTACGCAGTATTTT. It codes for CASSNQREGVTQYF.

The chain combines TRBV9 with TRBJ1-1; no clear D. Germline loops: CDR1 SGDLS, CDR2 YYNGEE. The CDR3 is 13 amino acids. The V gene lost 0 bases and the J gene lost 5 bases, with 8 bases spanning the gap. This chain's CDR3 is CASSVEPGTEAFF. CDR3 in DNA: TGTGCCAGCAGCGTAGAACCTGGGACTGAAGCTTTCTTT.

This clonotype was seen a handful of times. V usage is TRBV6-5 and J usage is TRBJ2-1; 15 bases line up with TRBD2. The J segment lost 7 bases and the V segment lost 7 bases, leaving 5 bases of the junction unmatched. The germline gives CDR1 MNHEY, CDR2 SVGAGI. This CDR3 has 15 residues. CDR3 sequence: CASTDGLAGGNEQFF. The CDR3 DNA reads as TGTGCCAGCACCGACGGACTAGCGGGGGGGAATGAGCAGTTCTTC.

This chain uses TRBV30 with TRBJ2-1; 7 bases fit TRBD2. The V and J ends lost 0 bases and 6 bases, in that order; junction bases with no gene match: 11. CDR1 is GTSNPN and CDR2 is SVGIG in the germline V gene (reference sequence). This CDR3 region has 16 residues. The CDR3, as DNA: TGTGCCTGGAGTGTACTCGGGGGGACCAGATCCAATGAGCAGTTCTTC. Residues: CAWSVLGGTRSNEQFF.